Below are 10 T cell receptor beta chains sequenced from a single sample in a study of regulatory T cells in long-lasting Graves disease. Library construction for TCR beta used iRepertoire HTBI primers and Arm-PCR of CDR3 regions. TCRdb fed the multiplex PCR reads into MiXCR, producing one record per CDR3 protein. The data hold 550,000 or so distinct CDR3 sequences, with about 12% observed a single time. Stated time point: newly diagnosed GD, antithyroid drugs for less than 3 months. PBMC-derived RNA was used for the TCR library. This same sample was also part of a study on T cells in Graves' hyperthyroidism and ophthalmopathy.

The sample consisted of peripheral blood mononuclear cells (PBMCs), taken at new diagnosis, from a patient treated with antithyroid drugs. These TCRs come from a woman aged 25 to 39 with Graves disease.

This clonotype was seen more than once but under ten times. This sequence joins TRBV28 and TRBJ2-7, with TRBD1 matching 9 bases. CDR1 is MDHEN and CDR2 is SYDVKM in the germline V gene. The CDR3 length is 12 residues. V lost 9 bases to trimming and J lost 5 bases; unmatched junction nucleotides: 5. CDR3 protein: CASNRGLHEQYF. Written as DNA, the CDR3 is TGTGCCAGTAACAGGGGGCTCCACGAGCAGTACTTC.

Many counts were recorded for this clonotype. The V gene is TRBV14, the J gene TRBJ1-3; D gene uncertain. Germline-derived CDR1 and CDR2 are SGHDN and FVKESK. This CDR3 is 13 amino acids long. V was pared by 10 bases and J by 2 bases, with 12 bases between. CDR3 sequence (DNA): TGTGCCACCCGGGAGGGAACTGGAAACACCATATATTTT. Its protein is CATREGTGNTIYF.

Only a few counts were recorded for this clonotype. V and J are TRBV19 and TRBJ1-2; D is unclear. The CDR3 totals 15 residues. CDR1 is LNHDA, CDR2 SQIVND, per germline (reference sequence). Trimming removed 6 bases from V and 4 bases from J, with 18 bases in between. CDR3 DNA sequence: TGTGCCAGTAGCCCAGCCTTGACCACTCTCTATGGCTACACCTTC. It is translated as CASSPALTTLYGYTF.

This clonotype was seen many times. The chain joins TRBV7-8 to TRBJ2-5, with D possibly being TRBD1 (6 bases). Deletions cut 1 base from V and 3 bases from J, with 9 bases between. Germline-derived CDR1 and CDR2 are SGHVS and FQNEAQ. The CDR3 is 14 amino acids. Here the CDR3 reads CASSLVRGEETQYF. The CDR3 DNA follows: TGTGCCAGCAGCTTAGTCAGGGGAGAAGAGACCCAGTACTTC.

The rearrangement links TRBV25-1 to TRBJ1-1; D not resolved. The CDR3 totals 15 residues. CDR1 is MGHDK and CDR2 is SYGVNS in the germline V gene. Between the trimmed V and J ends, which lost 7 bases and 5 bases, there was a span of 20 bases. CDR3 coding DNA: TGTGCCAGCAAAATCCGGACTGAAAGTGGGACTGAAGCTTTCTTT. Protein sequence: CASKIRTESGTEAFF.

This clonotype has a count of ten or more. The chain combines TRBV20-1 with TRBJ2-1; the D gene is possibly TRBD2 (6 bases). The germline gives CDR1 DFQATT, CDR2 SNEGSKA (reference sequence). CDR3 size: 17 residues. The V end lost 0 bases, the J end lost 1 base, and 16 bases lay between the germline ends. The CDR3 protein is CSARDLGSGRSYNEQFF. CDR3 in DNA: TGCAGTGCTAGAGATCTCGGGAGCGGGCGGTCCTACAATGAGCAGTTCTTC.

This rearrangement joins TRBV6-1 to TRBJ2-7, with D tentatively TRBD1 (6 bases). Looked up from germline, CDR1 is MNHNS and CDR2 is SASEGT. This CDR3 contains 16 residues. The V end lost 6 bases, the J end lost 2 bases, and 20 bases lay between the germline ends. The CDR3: CASRTRPNRVPYEQYF. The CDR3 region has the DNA TGTGCCAGCAGAACCCGCCCTAACAGGGTCCCCTACGAGCAGTACTTC.

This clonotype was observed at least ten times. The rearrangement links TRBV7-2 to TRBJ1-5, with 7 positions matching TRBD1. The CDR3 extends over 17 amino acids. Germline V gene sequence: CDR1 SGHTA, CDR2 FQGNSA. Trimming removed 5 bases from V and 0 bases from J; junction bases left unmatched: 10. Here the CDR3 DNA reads TGTGCCAGCAGCCTCGGACAGGCCCGTTATAGCAATCAGCCCCAGCATTTT. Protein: CASSLGQARYSNQPQHF.

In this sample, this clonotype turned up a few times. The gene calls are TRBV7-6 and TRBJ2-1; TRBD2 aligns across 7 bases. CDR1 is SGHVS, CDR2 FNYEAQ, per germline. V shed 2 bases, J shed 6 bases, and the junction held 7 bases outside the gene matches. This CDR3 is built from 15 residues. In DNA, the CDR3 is TGTGCCAGCAGCTTAACTGGCGGGAGACCCAATGAGCAGTTCTTC. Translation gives CASSLTGGRPNEQFF.

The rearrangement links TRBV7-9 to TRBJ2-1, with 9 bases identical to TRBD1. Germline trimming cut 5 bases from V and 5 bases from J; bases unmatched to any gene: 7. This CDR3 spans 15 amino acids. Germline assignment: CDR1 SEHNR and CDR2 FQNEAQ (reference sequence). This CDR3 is CASSLTRDRDNEQFF. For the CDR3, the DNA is TGTGCCAGCAGCCTAACCCGGGACAGGGACAATGAGCAGTTCTTC. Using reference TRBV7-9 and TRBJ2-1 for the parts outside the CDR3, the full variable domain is DTGVSQNPRHKITKRGQNVTFRCDPISEHNRLYWYRQTLGQGPEFLTYFQNEAQLEKSRLLSDRFSAERPKGSFSTLEIQRTEQGDSAMYLCASSLTRDRDNEQFFGPGTRLTVL.